Sequencing of this T cell receptor (beta chain) was carried out in a study of neoadjuvant anti-PD-1 for oral cavity cancer. Indicated time point: after neoadjuvant nivolumab, at surgical resection. Using immunoSEQ multiplex PCR, the repertoire was profiled, and TCRdb retains in-frame clones only, with some absent. The repertoire holds more than 9,500 clones, with 71% as singletons. Sequenced material: PBMCs, taken after nivolumab (anti-PD-1) treatment. The clonotype originates from a person aged 35-79 years with oral cavity squamous cell carcinoma.

Here the CDR3 reads CASGLSLRELFF. The CDR3 DNA reads TGTGCCAGCGGTCTTTCGCTGAGGGAGCTGTTTTTT. The chain is built from TRBV7-2 and TRBJ2-2; no clear D gene. The V gene lost 8 bases and the J gene lost 9 bases, with 13 bases spanning the gap. The CDR3 covers 12 residues. In germline, CDR1 is SGHTA, CDR2 FQGNSA. Combining the CDR3 with reference TRBV7-2 and TRBJ2-2 gives the whole variable domain GAGVSQSPSNKVTEKGKDVELRCDPISGHTALYWYRQSLGQGLEFLIYFQGNSAPDKSGLPSDRFSAERTGGSVSTLTIQRTQQEDSAVYLCASGLSLRELFFGEGSRLTVL.